This T cell receptor beta chain was obtained from a study of T cell responses to AZD1222 COVID-19 vaccine. Study-wide findings and caveats: Within unmutated variant regions lay the reported targets of nearly half of spike-specific TCRs. Just a handful of people given AZD1222 tested seropositive at baseline.

TCRdb's copy holds only in-frame clones and misses some; the assay was immunoSEQ multiplex PCR. Of about 120,000 clones in the sample, around 93% were seen once. Turning to this clone: No antigen is known for it.

J lost 4 bases, V lost 3 bases, and 9 bases had no gene match. CDR3 length: 16 residues. Per germline, CDR1 SGHTA and CDR2 FQGNSA. The clonotype comes from an adult who received the AZD1222 COVID-19 vaccine. This specimen was peripheral blood, taken 28 days after the second AZD1222 dose. The J gene is TRBJ2-5, the V gene TRBV7-2; the match to TRBD1 covers 9 bases. The CDR3 is CASSLVYWGQGETQYF. CDR3 in DNA: TGTGCCAGCAGCTTGGTATATTGGGGACAGGGAGAGACCCAGTACTTC.